This T cell receptor beta chain was profiled in a study of blood T cell repertoires in COVID-19. The wider study: Sources were T cells, B-cell-depleted T cells, or PBMCs; the material itself was cDNA or gDNA.

Libraries were prepared by immunoSEQ multiplex PCR; TCRdb keeps only in-frame clonotypes and omits some of them. The sample lists about 300,000 clones, around 92% occurring once. Followed over time, Seattle patients had been enrolled while infection was active. The V gene end was trimmed by 4 bases and the J gene end by 3 bases; junction bases not matched to a gene: 9. CDR1 is SGHRS and CDR2 is YFSETQ in the germline V gene. There are 15 residues in the CDR3. The chain employs TRBV5-1 and TRBJ1-1; 7 nucleotides line up with TRBD1. Sequenced: peripheral blood. The sequence was obtained from a woman aged 25 to 39 with COVID-19, enrolled during active disease. CDR3 nucleotides: TGCGCCAGCAGCATTACAGGGGATGGGGACACTGAAGCTTTCTTT. It codes for CASSITGDGDTEAFF.